This TCR beta chain was sequenced in a study of human T cells and chemical hapten exposure. The overall study: The study sensitized with 2% DPC on an approximately 2 cm by approximately 2 cm patch of upper inner arm skin.

In TCRdb, the RACE reads were re-called with MiXCR into one record per CDR3 protein. The sample lists about 110,000 distinct CDR3 sequences, roughly a tenth occurring once. Time point noted: patch test 2, 6 weeks after DPC sensitization. The treatment here: therapeutic diphenylcyclopropenone sensitization with weekly scalp DPC. In germline, CDR1 is ENHRY, CDR2 SYGVKD. CDR3 length equals 15 residues. Between the trimmed V and J ends, which lost 4 bases and 0 bases, there was a span of 11 bases. The chain combines TRBV10-3 with TRBJ2-3; D perhaps matches TRBD2 (5 bases). This sequence originates from a woman in her 40s with alopecia areata. Some clones in this sample may be carry-over from other donors' samples. The specimen was whole blood, collected in connection with sensitization to the hapten diphenylcyclopropenone (DPC). CDR3 region: CAISGSGSSTDTQYF. CDR3 coding DNA: TGTGCCATCAGTGGAAGCGGATCTAGCACAGATACGCAGTATTTT.